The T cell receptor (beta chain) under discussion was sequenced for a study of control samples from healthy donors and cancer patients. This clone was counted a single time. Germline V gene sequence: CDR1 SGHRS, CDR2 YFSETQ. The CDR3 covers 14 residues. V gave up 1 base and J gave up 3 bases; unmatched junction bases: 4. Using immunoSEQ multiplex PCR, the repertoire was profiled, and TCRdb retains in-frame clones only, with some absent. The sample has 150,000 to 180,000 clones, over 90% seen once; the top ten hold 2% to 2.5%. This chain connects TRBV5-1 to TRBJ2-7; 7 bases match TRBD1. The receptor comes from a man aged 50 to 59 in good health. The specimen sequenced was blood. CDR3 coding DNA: TGCGCCAGCAGCTTGCACCGGGACAGCTACGAGCAGTACTTC. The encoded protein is CASSLHRDSYEQYF.